This T cell receptor (beta chain) was obtained from a study of Graves' ophthalmopathy and Graves' hyperthyroidism. Study-level findings and limits: The model achieved 55% to 71% sensitivity and around 72% specificity for ophthalmopathy progression. Distinction of ophthalmopathy from stable hyperthyroidism by a 13-signature model reached 87.88% sensitivity and 81.08% specificity.

Aged 18 to 65, the patients with hyperthyroidism had under 2 months' duration and were newly diagnosed. This clonotype was observed many times. Its antigen is still unknown. The authors amplified TCR beta CDR3 regions from RNA transcripts. The library came from an HTBI-primed first-round RT-PCR and a second-round multiplex PCR. One entry per CDR3 protein, called by TCRdb with MiXCR from the multiplex PCR reads. This table has about 1.2 million distinct CDR3 sequences, about 38% appearing once. The sample taken for sequencing was peripheral blood or thyroid tissue (not recorded which). The clonotype originates from an adult man with Graves' hyperthyroidism.

The CDR3 here is CSANPPGPNTEAFF. The CDR3 DNA reads TGCAGTGCTAACCCCCCGGGCCCGAACACTGAAGCTTTCTTT. The V gene is TRBV20-1, the J gene TRBJ1-1; D is unresolved. The germline V gene encodes CDR1 DFQATT and CDR2 SNEGSKA (reference sequence). Trimming took off 4 bases at V and 1 base at J, with 13 bases between the two ends. The CDR3 is 14 amino acids.